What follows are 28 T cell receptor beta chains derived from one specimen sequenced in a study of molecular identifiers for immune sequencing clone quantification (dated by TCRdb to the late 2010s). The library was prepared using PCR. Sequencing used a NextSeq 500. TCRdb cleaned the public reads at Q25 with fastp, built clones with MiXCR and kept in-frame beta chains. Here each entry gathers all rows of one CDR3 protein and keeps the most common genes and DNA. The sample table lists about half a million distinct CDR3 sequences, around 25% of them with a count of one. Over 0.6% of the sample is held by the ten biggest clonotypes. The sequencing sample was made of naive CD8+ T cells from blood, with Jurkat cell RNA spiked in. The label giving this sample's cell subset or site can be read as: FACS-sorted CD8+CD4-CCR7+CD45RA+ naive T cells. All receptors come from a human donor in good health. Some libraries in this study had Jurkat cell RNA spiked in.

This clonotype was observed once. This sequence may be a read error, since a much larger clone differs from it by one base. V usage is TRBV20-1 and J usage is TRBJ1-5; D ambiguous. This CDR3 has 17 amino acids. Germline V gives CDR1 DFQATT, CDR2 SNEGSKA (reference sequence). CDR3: CSAGDPYAIYSNQPQHF. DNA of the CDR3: TGCAGTGCTGGAGATCCGTACGCCATTTATAGCAATCAGCCCCAGCATTTT.

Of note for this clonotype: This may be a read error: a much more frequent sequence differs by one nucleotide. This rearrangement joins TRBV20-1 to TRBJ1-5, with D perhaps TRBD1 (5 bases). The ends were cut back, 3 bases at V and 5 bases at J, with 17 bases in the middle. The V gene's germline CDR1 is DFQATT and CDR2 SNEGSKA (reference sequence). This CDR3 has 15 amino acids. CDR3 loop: CSASLTGGRDQPQHF. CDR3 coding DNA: TGCAGTGCTAGTTTAACCGGGGGTCGCGATCAGCCCCAGCATTTT.

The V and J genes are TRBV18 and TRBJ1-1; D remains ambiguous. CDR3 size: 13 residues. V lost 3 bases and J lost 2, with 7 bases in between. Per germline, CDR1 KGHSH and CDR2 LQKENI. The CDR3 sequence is CASSPHENTEAFF. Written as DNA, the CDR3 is TGTGCCAGCTCACCTCACGAAAACACTGAAGCTTTCTTT.

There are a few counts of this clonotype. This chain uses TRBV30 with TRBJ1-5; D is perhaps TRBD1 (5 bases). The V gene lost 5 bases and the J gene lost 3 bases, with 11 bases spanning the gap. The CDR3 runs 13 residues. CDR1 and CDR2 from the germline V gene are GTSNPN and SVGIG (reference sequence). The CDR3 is CAWGDFNNQPQHF. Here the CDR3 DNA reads TGTGCCTGGGGGGACTTCAACAATCAGCCCCAGCATTTT. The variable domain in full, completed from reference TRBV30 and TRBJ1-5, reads SQTIHQWPATLVQPVGSPLSLECTVEGTSNPNLYWYRQAAGRGLQLLFYSVGIGQISSEVPQNLSASRPQDRQFILSSKKLLLSDSGFYLCAWGDFNNQPQHFGDGTRLSIL.

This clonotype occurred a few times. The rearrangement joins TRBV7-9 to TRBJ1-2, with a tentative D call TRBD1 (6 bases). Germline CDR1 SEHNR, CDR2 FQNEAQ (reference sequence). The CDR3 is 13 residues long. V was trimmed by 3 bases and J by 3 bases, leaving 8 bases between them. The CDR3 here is CASSLDSYYGYTF. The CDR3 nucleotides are TGTGCCAGCAGCTTGGACAGTTACTATGGCTACACCTTC. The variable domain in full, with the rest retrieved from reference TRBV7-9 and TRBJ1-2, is DTGVSQNPRHKITKRGQNVTFRCDPISEHNRLYWYRQTLGQGPEFLTYFQNEAQLEKSRLLSDRFSAERPKGSFSTLEIQRTEQGDSAMYLCASSLDSYYGYTFGSGTRLTVV.

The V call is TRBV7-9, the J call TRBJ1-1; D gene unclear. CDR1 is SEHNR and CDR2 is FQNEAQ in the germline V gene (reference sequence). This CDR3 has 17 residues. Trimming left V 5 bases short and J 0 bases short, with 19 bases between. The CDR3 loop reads CASSPNSDKAMNTEAFF. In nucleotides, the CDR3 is TGTGCCAGCAGCCCGAATTCCGACAAGGCGATGAACACTGAAGCTTTCTTT.

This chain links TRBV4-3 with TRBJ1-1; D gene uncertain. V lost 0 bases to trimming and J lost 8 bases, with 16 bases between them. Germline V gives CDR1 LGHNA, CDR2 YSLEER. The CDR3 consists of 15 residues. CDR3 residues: CASSQEALALPEAFF. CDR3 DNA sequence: TGCGCCAGCAGCCAAGAGGCCTTGGCACTACCCGAAGCTTTCTTT.

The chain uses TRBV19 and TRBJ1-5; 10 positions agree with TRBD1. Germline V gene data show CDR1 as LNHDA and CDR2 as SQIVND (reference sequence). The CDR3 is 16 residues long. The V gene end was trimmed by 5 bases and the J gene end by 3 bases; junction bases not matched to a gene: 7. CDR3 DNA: TGTGCCAGTAGTCTCTCGGACAGGGGGGTCAATCAGCCCCAGCATTTT. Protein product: CASSLSDRGVNQPQHF.

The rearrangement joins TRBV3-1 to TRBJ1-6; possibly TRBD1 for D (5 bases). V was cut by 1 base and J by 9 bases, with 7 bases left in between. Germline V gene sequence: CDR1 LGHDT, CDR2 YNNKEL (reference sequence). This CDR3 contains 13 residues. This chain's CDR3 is CASSQAQGSPLHF. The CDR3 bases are TGTGCCAGCAGCCAAGCCCAGGGTTCACCCCTCCACTTT.

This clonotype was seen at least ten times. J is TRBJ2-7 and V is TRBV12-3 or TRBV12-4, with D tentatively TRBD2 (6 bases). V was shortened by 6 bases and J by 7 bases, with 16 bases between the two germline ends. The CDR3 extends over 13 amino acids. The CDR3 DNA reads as TGTGCCAGCAGCAAGACTAGGTCGGGAGAGCAGTACTTC. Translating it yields CASSKTRSGEQYF.

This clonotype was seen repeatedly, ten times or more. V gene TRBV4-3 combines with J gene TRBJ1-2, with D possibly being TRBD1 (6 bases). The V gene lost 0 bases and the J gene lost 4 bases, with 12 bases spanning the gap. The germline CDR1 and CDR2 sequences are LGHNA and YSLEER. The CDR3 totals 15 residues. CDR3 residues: CASSQDQGRGYGYTF. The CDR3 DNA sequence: TGCGCCAGCAGCCAAGATCAGGGCAGGGGCTATGGCTACACCTTC.

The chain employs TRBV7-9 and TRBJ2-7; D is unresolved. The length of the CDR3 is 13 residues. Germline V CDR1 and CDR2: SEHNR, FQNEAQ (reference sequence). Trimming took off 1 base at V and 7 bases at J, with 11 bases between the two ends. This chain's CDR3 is CASSLDPGMEQYF. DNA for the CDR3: TGTGCCAGCAGCTTAGATCCGGGTATGGAGCAGTACTTC.

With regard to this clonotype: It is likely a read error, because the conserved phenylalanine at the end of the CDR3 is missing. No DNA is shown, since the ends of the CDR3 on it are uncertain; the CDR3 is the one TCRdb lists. The CDR3 spells CSVGDPWPAP. This chain joins TRBV29-1 and TRBJ2-7; the D call of TRBD1 is as the table states it, not checked on the DNA. The CDR3 is 10 amino acids long, termini counted. Germline V gene sequence: CDR1 SQVTM, CDR2 ANQGSEA.

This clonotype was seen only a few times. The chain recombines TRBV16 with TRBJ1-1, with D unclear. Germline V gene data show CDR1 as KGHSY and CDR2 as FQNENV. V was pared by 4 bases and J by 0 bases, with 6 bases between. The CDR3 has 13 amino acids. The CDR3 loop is CASSRSVNTEAFF. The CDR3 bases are TGTGCCAGCAGCCGTTCAGTGAACACTGAAGCTTTCTTT.

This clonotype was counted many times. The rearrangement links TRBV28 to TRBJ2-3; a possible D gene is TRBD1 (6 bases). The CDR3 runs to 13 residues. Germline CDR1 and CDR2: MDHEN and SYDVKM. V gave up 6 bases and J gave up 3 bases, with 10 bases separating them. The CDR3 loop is CASRKQGTDTQYF. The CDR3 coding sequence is TGTGCCAGCAGGAAACAGGGTACAGATACGCAGTATTTT.

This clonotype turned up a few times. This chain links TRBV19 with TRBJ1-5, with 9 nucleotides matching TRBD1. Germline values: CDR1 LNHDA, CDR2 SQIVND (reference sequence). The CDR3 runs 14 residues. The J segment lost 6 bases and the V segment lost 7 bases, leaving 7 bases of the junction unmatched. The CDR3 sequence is CASNDRGGIQPQHF. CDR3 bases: TGTGCCAGTAACGACAGGGGGGGAATTCAGCCCCAGCATTTT.

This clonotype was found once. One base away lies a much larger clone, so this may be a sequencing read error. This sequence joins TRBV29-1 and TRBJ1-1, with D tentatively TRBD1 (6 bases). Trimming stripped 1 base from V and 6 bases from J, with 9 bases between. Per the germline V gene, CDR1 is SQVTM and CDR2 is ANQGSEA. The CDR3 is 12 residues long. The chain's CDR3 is CSVEVGAAEAFF. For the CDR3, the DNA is TGCAGCGTTGAAGTGGGGGCGGCTGAAGCTTTCTTT. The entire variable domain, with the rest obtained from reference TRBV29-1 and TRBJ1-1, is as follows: SAVISQKPSRDICQRGTSLTIQCQVDSQVTMMFWYRQQPGQSLTLIATANQGSEATYESGFVIDKFPISRPNLTFSTLTVSNMSPEDSSIYLCSVEVGAAEAFFGQGTRLTVV.

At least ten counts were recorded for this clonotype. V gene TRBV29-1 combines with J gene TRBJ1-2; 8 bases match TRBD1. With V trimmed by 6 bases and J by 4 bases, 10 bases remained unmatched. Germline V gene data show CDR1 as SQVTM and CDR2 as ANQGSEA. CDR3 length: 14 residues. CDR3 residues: CSVTDREGSYGYTF. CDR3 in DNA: TGCAGCGTAACGGACAGGGAAGGTAGCTATGGCTACACCTTC.

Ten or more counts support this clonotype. The CDR3 DNA sequence: TGTGCCAGCAGCCACGGGCACGCTGCCGCCTACGAGCAGTACTTC. This codes for CASSHGHAAAYEQYF. The chain employs TRBV5-4 and TRBJ2-7, with D hard to call. The CDR3 spans 15 residues. Trimming removed 4 bases at V and 2 bases at J, with 16 bases between. Per germline, CDR1 SGHNT and CDR2 YYREEE (reference sequence).

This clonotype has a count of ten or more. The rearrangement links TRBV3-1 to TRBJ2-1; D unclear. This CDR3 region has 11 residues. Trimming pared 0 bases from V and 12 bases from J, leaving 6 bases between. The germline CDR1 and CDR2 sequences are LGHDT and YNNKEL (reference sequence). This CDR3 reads CASSQDLGQFF. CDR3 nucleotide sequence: TGTGCCAGCAGCCAAGATTTGGGGCAGTTCTTC.

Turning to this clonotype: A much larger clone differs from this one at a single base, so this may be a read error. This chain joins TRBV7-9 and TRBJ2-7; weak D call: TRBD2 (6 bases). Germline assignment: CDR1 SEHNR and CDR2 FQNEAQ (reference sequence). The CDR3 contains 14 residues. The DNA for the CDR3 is TGTGCCAGCAGCTCTGGAGTCGGGGGATACGAGCGGTACTTC. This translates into CASSSGVGGYERYF.

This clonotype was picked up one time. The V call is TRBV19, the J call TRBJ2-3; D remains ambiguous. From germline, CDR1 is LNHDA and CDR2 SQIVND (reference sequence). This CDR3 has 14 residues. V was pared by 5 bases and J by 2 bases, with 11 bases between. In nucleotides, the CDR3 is TGTGCCAGTAGTCCCACCCAGCTCACAGATACGCAGTATTTT. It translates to CASSPTQLTDTQYF.

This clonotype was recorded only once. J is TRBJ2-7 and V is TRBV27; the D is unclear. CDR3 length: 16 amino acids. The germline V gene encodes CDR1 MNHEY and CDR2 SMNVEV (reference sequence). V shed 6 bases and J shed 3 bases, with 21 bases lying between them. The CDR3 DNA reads TGTGCCAGCAGCAGTCAAGGGATTAGAGTATTCTACGAGCAGTACTTC. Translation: CASSSQGIRVFYEQYF.

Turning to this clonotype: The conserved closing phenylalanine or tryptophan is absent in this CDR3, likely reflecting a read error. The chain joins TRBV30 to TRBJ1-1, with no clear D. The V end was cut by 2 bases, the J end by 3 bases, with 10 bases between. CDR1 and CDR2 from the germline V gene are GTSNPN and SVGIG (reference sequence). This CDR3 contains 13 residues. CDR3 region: CAWSSNSYTEAFL. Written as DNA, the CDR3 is TGTGCCTGGAGTTCGAACAGTTACACTGAAGCTTTCCTT.

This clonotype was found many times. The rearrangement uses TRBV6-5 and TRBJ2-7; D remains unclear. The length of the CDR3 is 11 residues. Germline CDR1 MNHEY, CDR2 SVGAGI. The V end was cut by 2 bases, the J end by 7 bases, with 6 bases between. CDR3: CASSYGTEQYF. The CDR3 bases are TGTGCCAGCAGTTACGGTACAGAGCAGTACTTC.

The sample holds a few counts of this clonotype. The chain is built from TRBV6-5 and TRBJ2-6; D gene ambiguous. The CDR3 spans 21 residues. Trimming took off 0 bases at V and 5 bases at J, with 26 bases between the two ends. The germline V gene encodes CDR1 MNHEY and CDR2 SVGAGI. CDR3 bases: TGTGCCAGCAGTTACTCAAGCAGCAGAACAATGCTCTGGGTGTGGGCCAACGTCCTGACTTTC. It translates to CASSYSSSRTMLWVWANVLTF.

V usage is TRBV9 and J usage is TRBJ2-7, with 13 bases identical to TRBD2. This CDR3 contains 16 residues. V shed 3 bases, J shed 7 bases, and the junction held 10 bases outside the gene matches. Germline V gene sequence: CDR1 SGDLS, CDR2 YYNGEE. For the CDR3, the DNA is TGTGCCAGCAGCGCCCTAGGCGGGACTAGCGGGGTTGAGCAGTACTTC. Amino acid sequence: CASSALGGTSGVEQYF.

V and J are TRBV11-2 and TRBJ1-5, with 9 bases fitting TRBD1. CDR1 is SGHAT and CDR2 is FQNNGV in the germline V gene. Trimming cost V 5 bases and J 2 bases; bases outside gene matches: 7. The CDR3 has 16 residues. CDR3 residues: CASSDGTGIGNQPQHF. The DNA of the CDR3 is TGTGCCAGCAGCGACGGGACAGGGATTGGCAATCAGCCCCAGCATTTT.